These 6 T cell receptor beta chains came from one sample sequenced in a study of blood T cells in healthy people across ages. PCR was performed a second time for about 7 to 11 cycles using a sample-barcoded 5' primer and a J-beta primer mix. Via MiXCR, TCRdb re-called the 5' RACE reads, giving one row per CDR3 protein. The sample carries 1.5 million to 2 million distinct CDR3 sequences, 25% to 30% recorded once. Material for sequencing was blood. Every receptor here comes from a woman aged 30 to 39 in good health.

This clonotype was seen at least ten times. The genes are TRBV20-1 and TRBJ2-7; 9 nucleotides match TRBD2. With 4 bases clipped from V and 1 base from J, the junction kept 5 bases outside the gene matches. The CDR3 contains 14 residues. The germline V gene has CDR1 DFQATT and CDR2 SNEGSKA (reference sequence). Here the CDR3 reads CSAKGLARSYEQYF. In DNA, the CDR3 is TGCAGTGCTAAAGGACTAGCGCGGTCCTACGAGCAGTACTTC.

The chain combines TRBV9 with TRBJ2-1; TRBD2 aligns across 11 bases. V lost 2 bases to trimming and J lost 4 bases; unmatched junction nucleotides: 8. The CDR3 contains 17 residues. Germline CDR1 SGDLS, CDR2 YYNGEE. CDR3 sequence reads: CASSVDSGRGAYNEQFF. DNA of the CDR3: TGTGCCAGCAGCGTGGATAGCGGGAGGGGTGCGTACAATGAGCAGTTCTTC.

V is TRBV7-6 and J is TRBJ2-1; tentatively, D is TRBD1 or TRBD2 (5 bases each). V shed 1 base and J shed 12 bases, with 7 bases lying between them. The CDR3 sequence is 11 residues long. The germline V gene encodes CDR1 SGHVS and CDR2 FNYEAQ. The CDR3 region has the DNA TGTGCCAGCAGCTTAGTCGGGGCGCAGTTCTTC. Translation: CASSLVGAQFF. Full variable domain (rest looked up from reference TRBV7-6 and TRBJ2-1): GAGVSQSPRYKVTKRGQDVALRCDPISGHVSLYWYRQALGQGPEFLTYFNYEAQQDKSGLPNDRFSAERPEGSISTLTIQRTEQRDSAMYRCASSLVGAQFFGPGTRLTVL.

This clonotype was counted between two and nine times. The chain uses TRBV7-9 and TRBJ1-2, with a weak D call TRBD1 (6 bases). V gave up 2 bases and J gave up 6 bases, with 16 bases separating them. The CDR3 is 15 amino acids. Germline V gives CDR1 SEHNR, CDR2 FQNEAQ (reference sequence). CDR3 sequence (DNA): TGTGCCAGCAGCTTAAGATCCACCAGGGGCCATGGCTACACCTTC. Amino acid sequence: CASSLRSTRGHGYTF.

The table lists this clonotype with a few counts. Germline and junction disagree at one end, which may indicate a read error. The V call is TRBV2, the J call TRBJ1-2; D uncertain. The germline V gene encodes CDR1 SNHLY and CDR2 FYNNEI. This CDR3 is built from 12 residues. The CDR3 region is CASREVAGGYTF. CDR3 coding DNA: TGTGCCAGCAGGGAAGTTGCCGGGGGCTACACCTTC.

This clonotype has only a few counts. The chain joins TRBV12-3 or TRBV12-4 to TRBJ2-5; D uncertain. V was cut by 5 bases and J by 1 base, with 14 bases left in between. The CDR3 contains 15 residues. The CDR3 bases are TGTGCCAGCAGTGCGTCAGCCCTCCTCCAAGAGACCCAGTACTTC. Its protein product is CASSASALLQETQYF.